One sample yielded the 17 T cell receptor beta chains listed below, sequenced in a study of T cell repertoires in cytomegalovirus infection. Which antigens these TCRs recognize remains unknown. TCRdb reanalysed the reads using MiXCR and keeps one entry per CDR3 protein. The table lists around 310,000 distinct CDR3 sequences, almost 30% of them singletons. Source: cultured PBMCs, taken from culture after CMV antigen stimulation. The receptors here all came from a human donor in good health (CMV status not recorded). Some clones in this sample may be carry-over from other donors' samples.

This chain connects TRBV5-1 to TRBJ1-1; the match to TRBD1 covers 8 bases. V trimming: 3 bases; J trimming: 2 bases; junction bases outside the gene matches: 9. The V gene's germline CDR1 is SGHRS and CDR2 YFSETQ. CDR3 length: 16 residues. The CDR3 protein is CASSSGGQGRNTEAFF. CDR3 bases: TGCGCCAGCAGCTCCGGAGGACAGGGTCGAAACACTGAAGCTTTCTTT.

This clonotype has just one count. A junction end diverges from the germline sequence, so it may reflect a read error. V gene TRBV7-2 combines with J gene TRBJ1-1, with D perhaps matching TRBD1 (5 bases). The CDR3 spans 14 residues. CDR1 is SGHTA and CDR2 is FQGNSA in the germline V gene. CDR3 nucleotide sequence: TGTGCCTGCAGCTTAGAGAGGGGTAACACTGAAGCTTTCTTT. Its protein is CACSLERGNTEAFF. Full variable domain (outside the CDR3, taken from reference TRBV7-2 and TRBJ1-1): GAGVSQSPSNKVTEKGKDVELRCDPISGHTALYWYRQSLGQGLEFLIYFQGNSAPDKSGLPSDRFSAERTGGSVSTLTIQRTQQEDSAVYLCACSLERGNTEAFFGQGTRLTVV.

This clonotype was found many times. The V call is TRBV5-4, the J call TRBJ1-1; possibly TRBD1 for D (5 bases). V shed 4 bases and J shed 0 bases, with 19 bases lying between them. The CDR3 length is 17 residues. Germline values: CDR1 SGHNT, CDR2 YYREEE (reference sequence). CDR3 DNA: TGTGCCAGCAGCCGGGGCAGTCTTTCCCCTATGAACACTGAAGCTTTCTTT. Its protein product is CASSRGSLSPMNTEAFF.

Comments on this clonotype: This may come from a read error, since a much larger clone is one base off. The chain is built from TRBV11-2 and TRBJ1-1; D remains ambiguous. The CDR3 runs 16 residues. In germline, CDR1 is SGHAT, CDR2 FQNNGV. CDR3 region: CASSLQINFMNTEVFF. Here the CDR3 DNA reads TGTGCCAGCAGCTTGCAAATTAACTTCATGAACACTGAAGTTTTCTTT.

The J gene is TRBJ2-3, the V gene TRBV20-1; 16 positions match TRBD2. The CDR3 spans 16 residues. Germline V gene sequence: CDR1 DFQATT, CDR2 SNEGSKA (reference sequence). Germline trimming cut 3 bases from V and 5 bases from J; bases unmatched to any gene: 5. The CDR3 is CSASPGLAGGRDTQYF. The CDR3 DNA reads as TGCAGTGCTAGCCCGGGACTAGCGGGGGGGCGAGATACGCAGTATTTT.

This clonotype was seen more than once but under ten times. This chain joins TRBV7-8 and TRBJ1-4; no firm D call. The V gene lost 5 bases and the J gene lost 10 bases, with 14 bases spanning the gap. Germline V gene sequence: CDR1 SGHVS, CDR2 FQNEAQ. The CDR3 is 13 residues long. CDR3 sequence (DNA): TGTGCCAGCAGCACCAGCGGGTCTGGAAAACTGTTTTTT. Amino acids: CASSTSGSGKLFF.

This clonotype was found many times. V gene TRBV12-3 or TRBV12-4 combines with J gene TRBJ2-5, with 10 nucleotides matching TRBD2. V shed 5 bases, J shed 4 bases, and the junction held 4 bases outside the gene matches. This CDR3 spans 14 amino acids. CDR3 nucleotide sequence: TGTGCCAGCAGTCAGCGGGGGGGCGGAGAGACCCAGTACTTC. The encoded protein is CASSQRGGGETQYF.

This clonotype was recorded a few times. The chain has TRBV29-1 and TRBJ1-2, with TRBD1 matching over 7 bases. CDR1 is SQVTM, CDR2 ANQGSEA, per germline. The length of the CDR3 is 12 residues. V lost 4 bases and J lost 2; bases outside the gene matches: 1. The CDR3, as DNA: TGCAGCGTTGTCAGGGGGAACTATGGCTACACCTTC. Encoded protein: CSVVRGNYGYTF.

The V call is TRBV6-1, the J call TRBJ1-2, with a tentative D call TRBD1 (6 bases). V was pared by 1 base and J by 12 bases, with 9 bases between. The CDR3 consists of 11 residues. CDR1 is MNHNS, CDR2 SASEGT, per germline. This CDR3 reads CASSEGRGHTF. Written as DNA, the CDR3 is TGTGCCAGCAGTGAAGGCAGGGGTCACACCTTC.

V usage is TRBV7-9 and J usage is TRBJ1-6; D perhaps matches TRBD1 (5 bases). The CDR3 runs to 13 residues. Trimming removed 6 bases from V and 8 bases from J, with 11 bases in between. The V gene's germline CDR1 is SEHNR and CDR2 FQNEAQ (reference sequence). DNA for the CDR3: TGTGCCAGCAGAAGAAGAGGGGATTCACCCCTCCACTTT. Translation gives CASRRRGDSPLHF.

This clonotype was detected only a few times. V usage is TRBV11-2 and J usage is TRBJ2-1; TRBD1 might be the D (5 bases). Looked up from germline, CDR1 is SGHAT and CDR2 is FQNNGV. There are 14 residues in the CDR3. V dropped 0 bases and J dropped 6 bases, with 9 bases sitting between them. CDR3 nucleotide sequence: TGTGCCAGCAGCTTAGAACGACAGTCCAATGAGCAGTTCTTC. Translating it yields CASSLERQSNEQFF.

This clonotype has ten or more counts. The gene calls are TRBV7-2 and TRBJ1-3; tentatively, D is TRBD1 (6 bases). The CDR3 runs 17 residues. Trimming took 5 bases from V and 0 from J, leaving 17 bases between them. The germline V gene encodes CDR1 SGHTA and CDR2 FQGNSA. As DNA, the CDR3 is TGTGCCAGCAGCCCAGGACAGCTTCTTAGCTCTGGAAACACCATATATTTT. Translated, it gives CASSPGQLLSSGNTIYF.

The J gene is TRBJ2-3, the V gene TRBV20-1; 10 nucleotides align to TRBD2. Germline V gene sequence: CDR1 DFQATT, CDR2 SNEGSKA (reference sequence). The CDR3 loop spans 18 amino acids. J gave up 6 bases and V 3 bases, and 18 bases lay outside the gene matches. The CDR3 DNA reads TGCAGTGCTAGTCTGGGACTCGGTCTAGCGGGAGTACAGGATACGCAGTATTTT. Encoded protein: CSASLGLGLAGVQDTQYF.

This clonotype was picked up many times. The chain links TRBV7-2 to TRBJ2-7, with no clear D. Trimming left V 2 bases short and J 5 bases short, with 7 bases between. Germline values: CDR1 SGHTA, CDR2 FQGNSA. The CDR3 has 12 residues. The CDR3 is CASSLNWDEQYF. The DNA of the CDR3 is TGTGCCAGCAGCTTAAACTGGGACGAGCAGTACTTC.

The chain links TRBV27 to TRBJ1-6; the D gene is possibly TRBD1 (5 bases). The V gene lost 1 base and the J gene lost 5 bases, with 12 bases spanning the gap. There are 16 residues in the CDR3. Germline assignment: CDR1 MNHEY and CDR2 SMNVEV (reference sequence). The CDR3 DNA reads TGTGCCAGCAGTTTATGGGGGGGAGGTAATAATTCACCCCTCCACTTT. The encoded protein is CASSLWGGGNNSPLHF.

There are a few counts of this clonotype. The J gene is TRBJ2-7, the V gene TRBV20-1; 7 bases match TRBD2. The germline V gene encodes CDR1 DFQATT and CDR2 SNEGSKA (reference sequence). The V and J ends lost 2 bases and 7 bases, in that order; junction bases with no gene match: 8. CDR3 size: 13 residues. CDR3 sequence: CSARPIVGGEQYF. The CDR3 DNA sequence: TGCAGTGCTAGACCTATTGTGGGGGGGGAGCAGTACTTC.

The chain carries TRBV19 and TRBJ1-2, with D unclear. With 6 bases removed from V and 0 bases from J, the gap between germline ends came to 14 bases. The CDR3 runs 15 residues. Germline assignment: CDR1 LNHDA and CDR2 SQIVND (reference sequence). The CDR3 nucleotides are TGTGCCAGTAGCCCTTCCTCCCGATCTAACTATGGCTACACCTTC. It translates to CASSPSSRSNYGYTF.